This entry concerns a single T cell receptor (beta chain). Its antigen is still unknown. The germline V gene encodes CDR1 SGHAT and CDR2 FQNNGV. V was pared by 2 bases and J by 0 bases, with 4 bases of the junction left unmatched. This CDR3 is 17 amino acids long. These data come from a study of post-analysis software for immune sequencing data. Study background: Multiple sclerosis in the patients followed relapsing-remitting, secondary progressive and progressive-relapsing courses. Broader study findings: Controls had lower frequencies than patients of four or five TRBV segments, which included TRBV5-6, TRBV5-1 and TRBV20-1. Same-batch samples co-clustered strongly by F measure. People with multiple sclerosis had a significantly lower normalized Chao1 diversity than controls did.

Unique molecular identifiers had been added to the TCR beta cDNA libraries. Once 1 to 10 million T cells were used, about 490,000 cDNA molecules resulted. TCRdb re-analysed the PCR reads in MiXCR, keeping a single row per CDR3 protein. Of a few hundred thousand distinct CDR3 sequences listed, approximately 34% are singletons. The chain couples TRBV11-2 to TRBJ2-6, with 7 nucleotides matching TRBD2. This sequence was found in a girl under 18 with multiple sclerosis. Input material: blood. DNA for the CDR3: TGTGCCAGCAGCTTACGAGGCGGGAGCTCTGGGGCCAACGTCCTGACTTTC. This codes for CASSLRGGSSGANVLTF.